This T cell receptor beta chain was recovered during a study of control samples from healthy donors and cancer patients. Generated by immunoSEQ multiplex PCR, the TCRdb table keeps only in-frame clones and is missing some. The table records 50,000 to 75,000 clones, 90% of them present only once. Trimming removed 1 base at V and 0 bases at J, with 10 bases between. The CDR3 spans 15 residues. CDR1 is SSHAT and CDR2 is FNYEAQ in the germline V gene (reference sequence). The origin of this receptor is a man in his fifties or sixties with colorectal cancer. V is TRBV7-7 and J is TRBJ2-7, with TRBD1 as a possible D gene (6 bases). Sequencing input: PBMCs. The CDR3 region has the DNA TGTGCCAGCAGCTTAGGGCAGGGGCCCTCCTACGAGCAGTACTTC. This codes for CASSLGQGPSYEQYF.